This T cell receptor (beta chain) was recovered during a study of blood T cell repertoires in COVID-19. TCRdb keeps only in-frame clones here, not all; method: immunoSEQ multiplex PCR. The sample records a few hundred thousand clones, around 90% being singletons. Participants were placed into cohorts based on the clinical history they reported. CDR3 length: 20 amino acids. The V gene's germline CDR1 is MDHEN and CDR2 SYDVKM. V lost 5 bases to trimming and J lost 3 bases; unmatched junction nucleotides: 15. The TCR was taken from a man aged 30 to 45 in a cohort exposed to, infected with or recovered from COVID-19 (not recorded which). The specimen sequenced was PBMCs or T cells enriched from blood (not recorded which). The chain is built from TRBV28 and TRBJ2-3; 15 nucleotides match TRBD2. CDR3 loop: CASSRVGLAGGLQGTDTQYF. The CDR3 coding sequence is TGTGCCAGCAGTCGCGTGGGACTAGCGGGAGGCCTTCAGGGGACAGATACGCAGTATTTT.